The 15 T cell receptor beta chains presented below share a single source sample, sequenced in a study of lymphopenia after photon versus proton radiotherapy. The method was immunoSEQ multiplex PCR; TCRdb's version includes in-frame clones alone and lacks a portion of them. The table lists approximately 170,000 clones, about nine tenths of them singletons, with approximately 4.8% in the top ten. Here the sequenced sample was peripheral blood, taken from a patient treated with photon-based radiotherapy. The receptors come from a man aged 45 to 65 with gastric cancer.

The V and J genes are TRBV6-1 and TRBJ2-7; possible D gene TRBD2, 5 bases. This CDR3 is built from 12 residues. V was trimmed by 10 bases and J by 4 bases, leaving 14 bases between them. CDR1 and CDR2 from the germline V gene are MNHNS and SASEGT. For the CDR3, the DNA is TGTGCCACGAACCGGGGTGAATACGAGCAGTACTTC. Its translation is CATNRGEYEQYF.

This sequence joins TRBV4-2 and TRBJ1-2, with 7 nucleotides matching TRBD1. The ends lost 1 base at V and 3 bases at J; junction bases unmatched: 5. The CDR3 extends over 15 amino acids. CDR1 LGHNA and CDR2 YNFKEQ come from the germline V gene. Written as DNA, the CDR3 is TGTGCCAGCAGCCAAGGACAGGGAGGGGACTATGGCTACACCTTC. It encodes CASSQGQGGDYGYTF.

The chain combines TRBV19 with TRBJ2-4, with D perhaps matching TRBD2 (5 bases). The CDR3 is 15 residues long. With 8 bases removed from V and 6 bases from J, the gap between germline ends came to 20 bases. Germline V CDR1 and CDR2: LNHDA, SQIVND (reference sequence). The CDR3 nucleotides read TGTGCCAGTGCGGGTGGCCAAGGATGGGGAAACATTCAGTACTTC. The encoded protein is CASAGGQGWGNIQYF.

The chain is built from TRBV2 and TRBJ2-7; 12 bases match TRBD1. In germline, CDR1 is SNHLY, CDR2 FYNNEI. The CDR3 contains 15 residues. The trim removed 6 bases at V and 6 bases at J, leaving 9 bases unmatched. The CDR3 coding sequence is TGTGCCAGCAGCCCCGGGACAGGGGGCCTGGGCGAGCAGTACTTC. Amino acid sequence: CASSPGTGGLGEQYF.

The chain uses TRBV5-4 and TRBJ1-4, with 7 bases identical to TRBD1. This CDR3 has 16 residues. Trimming took 0 bases from V and 5 from J; bases not matched to a gene: 7. Germline V gene data show CDR1 as SGHNT and CDR2 as YYREEE (reference sequence). The CDR3 is CASSLDPTGTNEKLFF. CDR3 sequence (DNA): TGTGCCAGCAGCTTGGACCCGACAGGGACCAATGAAAAACTGTTTTTT.

This clone occurred once. The gene calls are TRBV10-2 and TRBJ2-1; D not certain. The length of the CDR3 is 12 residues. Trimming removed 3 bases from V and 6 bases from J, with 6 bases in between. CDR1 WSHSY and CDR2 SAAADI come from the germline V gene. In DNA form, the CDR3 reads TGCGCCAGCAGTGACTCGATCAATGAGCAGTTCTTC. Residues: CASSDSINEQFF.

This chain joins TRBV9 and TRBJ1-1, with TRBD1 as a possible D gene (6 bases). The CDR3 covers 16 residues. V lost 3 bases, J lost 6 bases, and 21 bases lay in between. Germline V gene sequence: CDR1 SGDLS, CDR2 YYNGEE. The CDR3 nucleotides read TGTGCCAGCAGCGCCCTGCACAGGGAGAGCAACGCTGAAGCTTTCTTT. This translates into CASSALHRESNAEAFF.

The chain is built from TRBV20-1 and TRBJ1-5; no firm D call. This CDR3 has 10 residues. Germline V gene lookup returns CDR1 DFQATT and CDR2 SNEGSKA (reference sequence). Trimming left V 5 bases short and J 4 bases short, with 3 bases between. The CDR3: CSAGNQPQHF. CDR3 in DNA: TGCAGTGCTGGGAATCAGCCCCAGCATTTT.

V usage is TRBV7-2 and J usage is TRBJ2-3; possibly TRBD2 for D (6 bases). CDR1 is SGHTA, CDR2 FQGNSA, per germline. The V and J ends lost 3 bases and 3 bases respectively, with 7 bases between them. The CDR3 totals 13 residues. The CDR3 protein is CASSFGGTDTQYF. DNA of the CDR3: TGTGCCAGCAGCTTTGGGGGGACAGATACGCAGTATTTT.

The CDR3 protein is CASSLGADYRTDTQYF. In DNA form, the CDR3 reads TGTGCCAGCAGCTTAGGCGCCGACTACCGCACAGATACGCAGTATTTT. V is TRBV11-3 and J is TRBJ2-3; D may be TRBD2 (5 bases). CDR3 size: 16 residues. Trimming took off 1 base at V and 1 base at J, with 12 bases between the two ends. Germline V CDR1 and CDR2: SGHNT, YENEEA.

The V call is TRBV28, the J call TRBJ2-1; tentatively, D is TRBD1 (6 bases). The V gene's germline CDR1 is MDHEN and CDR2 SYDVKM. The CDR3 covers 16 residues. V lost 6 bases to trimming and J lost 2 bases, with 17 bases between them. The CDR3 DNA reads TGTGCCAGCAGCTCCAACAGGGCCGCCGCCTACAATGAGCAGTTCTTC. Encoded protein: CASSSNRAAAYNEQFF.

V usage is TRBV29-1 and J usage is TRBJ1-1; D ambiguous. Trimming removed 4 bases from V and 1 base from J, with 7 bases in between. Germline V gene lookup returns CDR1 SQVTM and CDR2 ANQGSEA. The CDR3 sequence is 12 residues long. The CDR3 coding sequence is TGCAGCGTTGCGAACAGGAACACTGAAGCTTTCTTT. Translation gives CSVANRNTEAFF.

The chain is built from TRBV5-4 and TRBJ2-5; maybe TRBD2 (5 bases). Per germline, CDR1 SGHNT and CDR2 YYREEE (reference sequence). Trimming shortened V by 0 bases and J by 10 bases, and 13 bases separated the two germline ends. The CDR3 is 13 residues long. CDR3 protein: CASSLDGIGIQYF. CDR3 DNA sequence: TGTGCCAGCAGCTTGGACGGGATCGGGATCCAGTACTTC.

V gene TRBV30 combines with J gene TRBJ1-4; D gene uncertain. V lost 3 bases and J lost 13, with 12 bases in between. This CDR3 contains 11 residues. CDR1 and CDR2 from the germline V gene are GTSNPN and SVGIG (reference sequence). CDR3 DNA: TGTGCCTGGAGGAGCGGAGGTGGACTGTTTTTT. This sequence encodes CAWRSGGGLFF.

The gene calls are TRBV5-4 and TRBJ2-7; 9 bases match TRBD1. Germline CDR1 and CDR2: SGHNT and YYREEE (reference sequence). V lost 2 bases, J lost 1 base, and 10 bases stayed unmatched. This CDR3 contains 17 residues. The CDR3 is CASSFLPGTGISYEQYF. The CDR3 nucleotides read TGTGCCAGCAGCTTCCTCCCCGGGACAGGGATATCCTACGAGCAGTACTTC.